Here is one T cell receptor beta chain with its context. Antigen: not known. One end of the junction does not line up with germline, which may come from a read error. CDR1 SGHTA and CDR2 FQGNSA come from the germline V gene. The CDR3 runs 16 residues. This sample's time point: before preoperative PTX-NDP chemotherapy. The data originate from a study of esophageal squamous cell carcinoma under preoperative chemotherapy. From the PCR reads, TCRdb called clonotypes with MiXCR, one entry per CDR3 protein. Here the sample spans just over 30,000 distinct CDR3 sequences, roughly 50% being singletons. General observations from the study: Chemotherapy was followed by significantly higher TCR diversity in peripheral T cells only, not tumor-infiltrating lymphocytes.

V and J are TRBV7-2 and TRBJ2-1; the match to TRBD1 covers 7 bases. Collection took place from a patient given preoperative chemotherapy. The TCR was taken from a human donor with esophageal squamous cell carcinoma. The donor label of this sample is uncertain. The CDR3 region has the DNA TGTGCCAGCAGCTCGACCGGGACAGACCTTAACAATGAGCTGTTCTTT. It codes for CASSSTGTDLNNELFF.